The entry below describes one TCR beta chain. PCR amplification relied on 60 Vbeta primers (plus 13 Jbeta primers). Some clones are missing from TCRdb's copy, which holds only in-frame ones; the method was immunoSEQ multiplex PCR. The table lists around 180,000 clones, 65% to 75% of them singletons, with approximately 1.6% in the top ten. The CDR3 loop spans 11 amino acids. V shed 2 bases and J shed 4 bases, with 6 bases lying between them. Germline assignment: CDR1 GTSNPN and CDR2 SVGIG (reference sequence). This entry is derived from a study of cytomegalovirus exposure and HLA in healthy donors. Sequenced material: PBMCs. The clonotype comes from a girl under 18 in good health and CMV-seronegative. The rearrangement uses TRBV30 and TRBJ2-7; D is uncertain. The CDR3 here is CAWSSVYEQYF. CDR3 nucleotide sequence: TGTGCCTGGAGTTCTGTATACGAGCAGTACTTC.